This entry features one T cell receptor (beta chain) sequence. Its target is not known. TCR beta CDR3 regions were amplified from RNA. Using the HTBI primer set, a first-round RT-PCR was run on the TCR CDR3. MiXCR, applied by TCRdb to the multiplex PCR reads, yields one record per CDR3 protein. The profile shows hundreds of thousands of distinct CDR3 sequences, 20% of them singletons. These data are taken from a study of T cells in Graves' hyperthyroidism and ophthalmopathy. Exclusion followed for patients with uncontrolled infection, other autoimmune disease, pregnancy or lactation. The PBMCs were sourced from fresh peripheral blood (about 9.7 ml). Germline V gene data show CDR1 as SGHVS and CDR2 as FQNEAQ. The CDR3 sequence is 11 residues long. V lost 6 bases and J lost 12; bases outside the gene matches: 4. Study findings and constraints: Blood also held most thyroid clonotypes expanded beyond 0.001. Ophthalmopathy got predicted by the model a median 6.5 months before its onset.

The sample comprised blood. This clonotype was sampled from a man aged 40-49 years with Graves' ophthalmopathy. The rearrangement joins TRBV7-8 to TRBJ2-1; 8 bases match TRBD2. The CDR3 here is CASSAGGGQFF. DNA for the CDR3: TGTGCCAGCAGTGCCGGGGGGGGGCAGTTCTTC.